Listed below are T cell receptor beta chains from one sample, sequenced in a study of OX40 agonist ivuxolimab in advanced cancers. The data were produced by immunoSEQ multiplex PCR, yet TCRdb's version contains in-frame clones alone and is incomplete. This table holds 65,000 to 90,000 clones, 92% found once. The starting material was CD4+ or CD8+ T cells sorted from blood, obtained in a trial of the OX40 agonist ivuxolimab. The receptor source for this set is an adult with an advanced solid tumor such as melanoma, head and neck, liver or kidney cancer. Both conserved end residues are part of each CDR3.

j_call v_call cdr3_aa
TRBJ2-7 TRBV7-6 CASSFLEPGQGAEQYF
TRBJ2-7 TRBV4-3 CASSQSRRGAAEQYF
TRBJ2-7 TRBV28 CAMGLGHNGFNYEQYF
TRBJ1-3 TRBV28 CASSLTGTGGLSSGNTIYF
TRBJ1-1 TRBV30 CAWSDFTEAFF
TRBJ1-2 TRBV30 CAWNLPGQEYGYTF
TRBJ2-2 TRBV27 CASLEGGAGELFF
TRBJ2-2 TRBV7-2 CASSLKGAGELFF
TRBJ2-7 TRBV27 CASSFGTSVGEQYF
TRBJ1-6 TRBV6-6 CASSYSQEGSPLHF
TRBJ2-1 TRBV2 CASSERGDYNEQFF
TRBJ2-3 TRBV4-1 CASSQSSGGITDTQYF
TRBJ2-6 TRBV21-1 CASSEKRRCSGANVLTF
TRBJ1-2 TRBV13 CASDLLGGSQNYGYTF
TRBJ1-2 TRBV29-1 CSVDWDSYGYTF
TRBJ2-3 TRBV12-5 CASGLRGSSTDTQYF
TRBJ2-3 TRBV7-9 CASSLSTDTQYF
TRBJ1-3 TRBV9 CASSVSHSGNTIYF